The 23 T cell receptor beta chains below all came from one sample that was sequenced in a study of monozygotic twins with inflammatory bowel disease. TCRdb reprocessed the 5' RACE reads, keeping one entry per CDR3 protein, no DNA. Reported are approximately 45,000 distinct CDR3 sequences; the ten largest clones contain 5.3%. The sample consisted of blood. These receptors were collected from a human donor with ulcerative colitis or Crohn's disease, or a healthy co-twin of an affected twin (not recorded which).

V is TRBV20-1 and J is TRBJ2-5; absent DNA, TCRdb's TRBD2 call cannot be checked. Germline CDR1 is DFQATT and CDR2 is SNEGSKA (reference sequence). The CDR3 runs to 13 residues. The CDR3 here is CSGSGGLGETQYF.

V gene TRBV3-1 combines with J gene TRBJ2-3. The CDR3 runs to 12 residues. Germline lookup yields CDR1 LGHDT and CDR2 YNNKEL (reference sequence). The CDR3 here is CASRGSGDTQYF.

The V and J genes are TRBV20-1 and TRBJ2-5; checking the TCRdb D call of TRBD2 is not possible without DNA. This CDR3 is built from 15 residues. The germline gives CDR1 DFQATT, CDR2 SNEGSKA (reference sequence). The CDR3 is CSAGYQRGTSRTQYF.

The gene calls are TRBV20-1 and TRBJ2-5; the TCRdb call, TRBD2, lacks DNA for checking. The CDR3 length is 15 residues. Germline CDR1 DFQATT, CDR2 SNEGSKA (reference sequence). This CDR3 reads CSAGNAGHSRETQYF.

The rearrangement links TRBV6-1 to TRBJ2-6; TCRdb returns TRBD1, unconfirmable since there is no DNA. The CDR3 runs to 15 residues. Germline V gives CDR1 MNHNS, CDR2 SASEGT. The CDR3 loop is CASNKGGAGANVLTF.

The chain combines TRBV4-1 with TRBJ1-4; TCRdb indicates TRBD1, and absent DNA this call remains unverified. From germline, CDR1 is MGHRA and CDR2 YSYEKL. The CDR3 has 14 amino acids. CDR3 residues: CASSQDPDREQLFF.

This rearrangement joins TRBV2 to TRBJ1-1; TCRdb calls TRBD1, which cannot be checked without DNA. Germline V gene data show CDR1 as SNHLY and CDR2 as FYNNEI. This CDR3 contains 13 residues. CDR3 region: CASTLRFDREAFF. Based on the CDR3 plus reference TRBV2 and TRBJ1-1, the full variable domain is EPEVTQTPSHQVTQMGQEVILRCVPISNHLYFYWYRQILGQKVEFLVSFYNNEISEKSEIFDDQFSVERPDGSNFTLKIRSTKLEDSAMYFCASTLRFDREAFFGQGTRLTVV.

The rearrangement uses TRBV14 and TRBJ2-3; TCRdb's D call, TRBD1, is unchecked because there is no DNA. This CDR3 region has 15 residues. Germline CDR1 is SGHDN and CDR2 is FVKESK. The CDR3 here is CASSPLRTGRDTQYF.

Considering frequency, this clonotype is medium-sized. The chain couples TRBV12-3 or TRBV12-4 to TRBJ1-6; the D call from TCRdb, TRBD1, cannot be confirmed without DNA. CDR3 length: 16 residues. CDR3 in amino acids: CASSYPTGAYNSPLHF.

V usage is TRBV24-1 and J usage is TRBJ2-7; no DNA is available, so the TRBD1 call from TCRdb remains unchecked. Looked up from germline, CDR1 is KGHDR and CDR2 is SFDVKD. The length of the CDR3 is 16 residues. The CDR3 loop is CATSDYSRTGEYEQYF.

The V call is TRBV24-1, the J call TRBJ2-1; the TCRdb call, TRBD2, lacks DNA for checking. Germline CDR1 reads KGHDR; CDR2 reads SFDVKD. CDR3 length: 17 residues. The chain's CDR3 is CATSDSLRLAGGGEQFF.

This chain uses TRBV20-1 with TRBJ2-7; TCRdb names TRBD1, which stays unverified in the absence of DNA. The CDR3 has 14 residues. The germline gives CDR1 DFQATT, CDR2 SNEGSKA (reference sequence). The CDR3 sequence is CSARARTGRNEQYF.

The gene calls are TRBV18 and TRBJ1-5; TCRdb proposes TRBD1, but this gene call is untestable without DNA. The germline gives CDR1 KGHSH, CDR2 LQKENI. This CDR3 has 13 amino acids. The CDR3 here is CASSPQGHQPQHF.

J is TRBJ2-1 and V is TRBV4-1; there is no DNA to check the TCRdb D call of TRBD2. This CDR3 spans 16 amino acids. CDR1 and CDR2 from the germline V gene are MGHRA and YSYEKL. CDR3 residues: CASSTWTSGRSNEQFF.

The chain recombines TRBV7-7 with TRBJ1-3. The germline gives CDR1 SSHAT, CDR2 FNYEAQ (reference sequence). CDR3 length: 15 residues. The CDR3 sequence is CASSPNDRLGNTIYF.

The genes are TRBV7-9 and TRBJ2-3. This CDR3 is built from 15 residues. CDR1 and CDR2 from the germline V gene are SEHNR and FQNEAQ (reference sequence). The CDR3 here is CASSRVTQRTDTQYF.

The V call is TRBV20-1, the J call TRBJ2-7; without DNA, the TCRdb call of TRBD1 cannot be checked. Germline V CDR1 and CDR2: DFQATT, SNEGSKA (reference sequence). The CDR3 length is 13 residues. CDR3 sequence: CSAPGGGLYEQYF.

The CDR3 region is CSARLGAGVNTIYF. The chain recombines TRBV20-1 with TRBJ1-3. Germline CDR1 is DFQATT and CDR2 is SNEGSKA (reference sequence). The CDR3 is 14 residues long.

The chain recombines TRBV4-3 with TRBJ1-6. The germline gives CDR1 LGHNA, CDR2 YSLEER. The length of the CDR3 is 15 residues. The CDR3 protein is CASSRAAAYNSPLHF.

The chain has TRBV2 and TRBJ1-2; TCRdb reports TRBD1, a call that lacks DNA to check it against. The CDR3 length is 15 residues. Germline-derived CDR1 and CDR2 are SNHLY and FYNNEI. CDR3 sequence: CASKIRTGVDYGYTF.

This rearrangement joins TRBV5-1 to TRBJ2-2; TCRdb returns TRBD2, unconfirmable since there is no DNA. The CDR3 runs 16 residues. The V gene's germline CDR1 is SGHRS and CDR2 YFSETQ. The CDR3 sequence: CASSLGLAGNTGELFF.

This sequence joins TRBV4-1 and TRBJ1-2; TCRdb reports TRBD1, a call that lacks DNA to check it against. Germline V gene sequence: CDR1 MGHRA, CDR2 YSYEKL. There are 15 residues in the CDR3. CDR3 region: CASSLLTGGARGYTF.

This sequence joins TRBV6-5 and TRBJ2-3; the D gene TCRdb calls, TRBD1, cannot be checked with no DNA. Germline assignment: CDR1 MNHEY and CDR2 SVGAGI. The CDR3 is 13 amino acids. Here the CDR3 reads CASSPTRGDTQYF.